This paragraph reports one TCR beta chain. What it binds is not known. Germline V gene lookup returns CDR1 MDHEN and CDR2 SYDVKM. After removal of 5 bases from V and 1 base from J, the junction contained 8 bases not matched to a gene. CDR3 length: 16 residues. These data originate in a study of cytomegalovirus exposure and HLA in healthy donors. Study-wide points: A highly shared variant cluster was judged a likely technical artifact.

PCR used 60 Vbeta primers and 13 Jbeta primers. Some clones are missing from TCRdb's copy, which holds only in-frame ones; the method was immunoSEQ multiplex PCR. The table has approximately 77,000 clones, 78% seen once. The receptor was derived from a man aged 35-49 years in good health and CMV-seronegative. The sample was PBMCs. This rearrangement joins TRBV28 to TRBJ2-1; TRBD2 matches at 7 bases. CDR3 residues: CASSRSSSGSYNEQFF. The DNA for the CDR3 is TGTGCCAGCAGTAGAAGCTCTAGCGGTTCCTACAATGAGCAGTTCTTC.